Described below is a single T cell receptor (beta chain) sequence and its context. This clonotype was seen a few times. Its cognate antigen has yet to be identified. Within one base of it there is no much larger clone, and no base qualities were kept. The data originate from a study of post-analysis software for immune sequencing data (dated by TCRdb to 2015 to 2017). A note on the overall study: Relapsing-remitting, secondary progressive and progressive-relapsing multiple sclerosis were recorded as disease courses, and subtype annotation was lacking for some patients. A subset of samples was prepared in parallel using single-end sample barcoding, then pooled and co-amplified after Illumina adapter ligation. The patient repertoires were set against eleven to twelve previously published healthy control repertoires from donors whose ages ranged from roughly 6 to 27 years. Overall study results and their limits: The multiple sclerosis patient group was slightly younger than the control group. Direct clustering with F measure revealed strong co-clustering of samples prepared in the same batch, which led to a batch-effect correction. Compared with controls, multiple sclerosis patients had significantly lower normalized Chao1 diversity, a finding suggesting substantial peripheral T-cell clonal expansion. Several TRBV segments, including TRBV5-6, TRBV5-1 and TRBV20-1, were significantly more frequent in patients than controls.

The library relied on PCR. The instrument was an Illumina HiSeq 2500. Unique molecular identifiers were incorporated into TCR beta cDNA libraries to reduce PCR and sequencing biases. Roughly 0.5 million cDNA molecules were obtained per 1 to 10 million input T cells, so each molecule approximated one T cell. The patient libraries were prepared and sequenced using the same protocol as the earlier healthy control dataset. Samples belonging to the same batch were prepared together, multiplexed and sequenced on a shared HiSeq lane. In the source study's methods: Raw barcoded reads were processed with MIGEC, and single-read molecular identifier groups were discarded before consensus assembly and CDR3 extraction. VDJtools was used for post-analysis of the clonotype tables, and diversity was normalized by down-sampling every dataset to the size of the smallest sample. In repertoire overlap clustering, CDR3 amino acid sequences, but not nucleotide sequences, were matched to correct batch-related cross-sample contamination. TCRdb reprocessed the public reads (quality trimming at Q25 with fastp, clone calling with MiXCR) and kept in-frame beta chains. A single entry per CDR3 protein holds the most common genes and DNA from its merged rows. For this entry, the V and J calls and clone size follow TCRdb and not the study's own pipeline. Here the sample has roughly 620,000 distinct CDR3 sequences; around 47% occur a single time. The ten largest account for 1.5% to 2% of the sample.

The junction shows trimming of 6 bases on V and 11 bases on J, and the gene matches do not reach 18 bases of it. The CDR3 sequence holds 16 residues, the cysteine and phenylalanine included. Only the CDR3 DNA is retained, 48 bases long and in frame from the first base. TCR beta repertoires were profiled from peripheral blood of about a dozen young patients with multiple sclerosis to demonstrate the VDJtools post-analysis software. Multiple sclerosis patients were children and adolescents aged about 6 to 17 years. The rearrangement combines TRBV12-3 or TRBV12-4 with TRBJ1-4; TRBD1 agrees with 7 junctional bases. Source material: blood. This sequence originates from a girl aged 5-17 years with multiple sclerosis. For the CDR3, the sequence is CASSPRREGAPSKLFF. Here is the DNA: TGTGCCAGCAGCCCACGCCGGGAGGGGGCCCCTTCTAAACTGTTTTTT.